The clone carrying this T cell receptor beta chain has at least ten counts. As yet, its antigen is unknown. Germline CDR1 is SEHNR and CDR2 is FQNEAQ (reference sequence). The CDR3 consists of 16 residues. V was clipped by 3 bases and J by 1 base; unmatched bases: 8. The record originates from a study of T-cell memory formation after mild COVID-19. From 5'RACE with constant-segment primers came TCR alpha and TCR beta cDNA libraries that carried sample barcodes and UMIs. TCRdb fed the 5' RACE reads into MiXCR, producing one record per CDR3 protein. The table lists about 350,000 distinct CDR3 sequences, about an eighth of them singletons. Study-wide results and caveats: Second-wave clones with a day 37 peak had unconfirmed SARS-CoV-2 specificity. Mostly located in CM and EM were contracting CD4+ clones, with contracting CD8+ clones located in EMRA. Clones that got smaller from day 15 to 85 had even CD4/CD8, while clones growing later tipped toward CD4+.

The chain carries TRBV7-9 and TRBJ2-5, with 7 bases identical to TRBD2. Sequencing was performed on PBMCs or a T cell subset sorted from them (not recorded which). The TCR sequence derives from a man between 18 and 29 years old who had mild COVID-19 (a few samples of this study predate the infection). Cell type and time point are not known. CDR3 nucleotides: TGTGCCAGCAGCTTCCCGGGAGCGGGGCCCCAAGAGACCCAGTACTTC. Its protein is CASSFPGAGPQETQYF.